The clone carrying this T cell receptor (beta chain) was counted once. Its cognate antigen is unknown. The sample comes from a study of cytomegalovirus exposure and HLA in healthy donors. The CDR3 runs 14 residues. The germline gives CDR1 MNHEY, CDR2 SMNVEV (reference sequence). The germline V and J ends were trimmed by 5 bases and 7 bases, with 17 bases remaining between them. Study results and caveats: The authors confirmed in vitro that three CMV-associated chains were specific for CMV antigens. A list of 164 TCR beta chains associated with cytomegalovirus was given. The tendency of first-cohort TCR clusters to co-occur in the approximately 110 validation repertoires was identified by a subsequent analysis.

Data came from immunoSEQ multiplex PCR; TCRdb stores just in-frame clones and leaves some out. The data contain 150,000 to 250,000 clones, around 83% of them singletons. This TCR derives from a woman between 25 and 40 years old in good health and CMV-seropositive. The chain employs TRBV27 and TRBJ1-1; D may be TRBD1 (5 bases). The sequencing sample was made of PBMCs. CDR3 DNA: TGTGCCAGCAGTCCAGGAACGCGGGGGGGTGAAGCTTTCTTT. Its protein product is CASSPGTRGGEAFF.